Here is one T cell receptor beta chain with its context. There are a few counts of this clonotype. No cognate antigen has been identified for it. The record has no base qualities; no much larger clone is one base away. Library preparation employed multiplex PCR. The reads were generated on an Illumina HiSeq 4000. To build TCR beta libraries, CDR3 regions were amplified by Arm-PCR using iRepertoire HTBI primers. PCR products were gel purified before sequencing. Per the original workflow: Gene usage analysis of CDR3 amino acid clonotypes used the approximately 62 TRBV and 11 to 15 TRBJ segments found across samples. COPE and FqMerger were used to merge the filtered high-quality paired reads into contigs. BLAST was used to align contigs to IMGT TRBV, TRBD and TRBJ reference genes, with CDR3 defined following IMGT. Any clonotype with a frequency above 0.1% was classified as a highly expanded clone. Shannon entropy was used to measure repertoire diversity, and the Gini coefficient was used to measure V-J evenness. A clonotype found in more than one individual was treated as public. TCRdb reworked the public reads: Q25 trimming with fastp, MiXCR clone assembly, productive beta chains retained. CDR3 protein duplicates are merged, each entry listing the most common genes and DNA. TCRdb's processing, not the authors' own work, is the source of the V and J calls. The sample table contains roughly 450,000 distinct CDR3 sequences; only one count was recorded for about 20% of them. The biggest ten clones account for about a quarter of the sample.

This record belongs to a study of regulatory T cells in long-lasting Graves disease (dated by TCRdb to the early 2020s). Context from the whole study: Persistent Graves' disease meant more than 5 years of antithyroid drug treatment with TSH receptor autoantibodies that stayed positive. Peripheral blood TCR sequencing and RNA sequencing compared persistent Graves' disease patients with newly diagnosed Graves' disease patients. The study took place in China and was registered as a clinical trial. A total of roughly 33 samples were covered by TCR sequencing, comprising roughly 13 persistent and 20 or so newly diagnosed Graves' disease patients. Antithyroid drugs had been taken for about 10.3 years on average by persistent Graves' disease patients in the clinical cohort. Study-wide conclusions, independent of this receptor: More public clonotypes were shared among persistent patients (2,741) than among newly diagnosed patients (under 1,000). Only the TCR beta chain was sequenced and analyzed. Compared with newly diagnosed patients, persistent Graves' disease patients had lower TCR Shannon entropy and fewer highly expanded clones, which suggests clonal expansion. As a limitation, the authors acknowledged that the small sample size may reduce accuracy. Because the primary lesion, thyroid tissue, could not be accessed, the study looked at peripheral blood alone. TRBV28, TRBJ1-2 and TRBJ2-5 were preferentially used in persistent disease, while TRBV20-1 and TRBJ2-1 were favored in newly diagnosed disease.

This specimen's time point label, per the study, means: persistent/refractory GD, antithyroid drugs over 5 years with positive TRAb. For both TCR sequencing and RNA sequencing, RNA was extracted from PBMCs in TRIzol. The diagnosis of Graves' disease was made according to American Thyroid Association guidelines. Patients were recruited from an endocrinology department in Xi'an, China. Each patient gave around 9 milliliters of peripheral blood, collected in an EDTA anticoagulant tube. Ficoll Paque Plus density gradient separation was used to isolate PBMCs, and no further T cell sorting was done. RNA quality was checked with an Agilent 2100 Bioanalyzer and agarose gel, and concentration with a NanoDrop 2000. V lost 6 bases and J lost 3 bases; the stretch between them is 17 bases long. CDR1 and CDR2 are drawn from the germline V gene: KGHSH, LQKENI. The CDR3 has 16 amino acids, counting the end cysteine and phenylalanine. Left in the record is the CDR3 DNA by itself, 48 bases read in frame from the first base.

The TCR was taken from a female donor with Graves disease. The chain joins TRBV18 to TRBJ1-4, and TRBD1 may be the D gene, going by 6 matching bases. The specimen comprised peripheral blood mononuclear cells (PBMCs), sampled when the disease was refractory, from a patient treated with antithyroid drugs. The nucleotides read TGTGCCAGCTCCAGAGAGGGGGTTTTCGCTAATGAAAAACTGTTTTTT. This encodes CASSREGVFANEKLFF.